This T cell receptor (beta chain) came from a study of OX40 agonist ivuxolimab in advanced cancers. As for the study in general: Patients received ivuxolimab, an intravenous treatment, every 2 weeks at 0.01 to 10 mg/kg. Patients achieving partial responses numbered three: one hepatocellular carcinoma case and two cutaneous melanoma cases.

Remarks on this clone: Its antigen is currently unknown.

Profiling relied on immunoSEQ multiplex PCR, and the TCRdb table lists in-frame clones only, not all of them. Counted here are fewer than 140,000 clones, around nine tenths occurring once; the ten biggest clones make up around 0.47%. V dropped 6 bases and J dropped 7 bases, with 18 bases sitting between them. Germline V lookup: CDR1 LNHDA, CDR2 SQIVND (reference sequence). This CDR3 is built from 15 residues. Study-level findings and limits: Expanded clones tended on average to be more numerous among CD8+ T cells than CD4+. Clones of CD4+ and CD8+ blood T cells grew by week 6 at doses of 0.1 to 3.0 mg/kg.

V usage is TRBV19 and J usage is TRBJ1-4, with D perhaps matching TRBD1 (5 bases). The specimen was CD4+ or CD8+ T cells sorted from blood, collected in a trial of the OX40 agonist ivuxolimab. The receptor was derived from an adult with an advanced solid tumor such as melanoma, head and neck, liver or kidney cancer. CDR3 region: CASSRLQGSGEKLFF. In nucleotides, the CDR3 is TGTGCCAGTAGCCGATTGCAGGGTAGTGGTGAAAAACTGTTTTTT.